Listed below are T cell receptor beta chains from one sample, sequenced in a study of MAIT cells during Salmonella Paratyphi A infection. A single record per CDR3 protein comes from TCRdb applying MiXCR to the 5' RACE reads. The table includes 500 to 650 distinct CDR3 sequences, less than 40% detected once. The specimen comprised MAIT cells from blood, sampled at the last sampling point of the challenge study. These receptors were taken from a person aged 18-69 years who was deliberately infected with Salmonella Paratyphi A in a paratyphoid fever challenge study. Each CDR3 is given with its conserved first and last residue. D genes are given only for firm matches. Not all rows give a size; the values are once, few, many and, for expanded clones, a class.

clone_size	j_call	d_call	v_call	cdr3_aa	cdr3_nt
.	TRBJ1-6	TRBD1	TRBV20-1	CSASVRQGQENSPLHF	TGCAGTGCTAGTGTGAGACAGGGTCAAGAAAATTCACCCCTCCACTTT
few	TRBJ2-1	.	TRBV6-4	CASSEDNNEQFF	TGTGCCAGCAGTGAGGACAACAATGAGCAGTTCTTC
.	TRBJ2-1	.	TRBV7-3	CASSFYICSAPTKRDYNEQFF	.
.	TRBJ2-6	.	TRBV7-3	CASSFYICSASTSGISGANVLTF	.
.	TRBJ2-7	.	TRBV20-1	CSAREWRSYEQYF	TGCAGTGCTAGAGAATGGAGATCCTACGAGCAGTACTTC
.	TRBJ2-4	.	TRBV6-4	CASRDLAKNIQYF	TGTGCCAGCAGGGACCTAGCCAAAAACATTCAGTACTTC
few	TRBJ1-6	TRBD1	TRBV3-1	CASSQAGQGNYNSPLHF	TGTGCCAGCAGCCAAGCTGGACAGGGAAACTATAATTCACCCCTCCACTTT
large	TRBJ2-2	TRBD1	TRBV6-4	CASSDSTGDTGELFF	TGTGCCAGCAGTGACTCGACAGGGGACACCGGGGAGCTGTTTTTT
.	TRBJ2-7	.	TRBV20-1	CSASVRDTREQYF	TGCAGTGCCAGCGTGCGGGATACGCGCGAGCAGTACTTC
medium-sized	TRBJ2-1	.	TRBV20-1	CSASALAYNEQFF	TGCAGTGCTAGCGCCCTAGCGTACAATGAGCAGTTCTTC
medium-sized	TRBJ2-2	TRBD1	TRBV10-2	CASSPSADRGGGELFF	TGCGCCAGCAGTCCTTCCGCCGACAGGGGAGGCGGGGAGCTGTTTTTT
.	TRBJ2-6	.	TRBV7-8	CASSLPREDRSLGRGANVLTF	TGTGCCAGCAGCCTCCCTAGGGAGGACAGGTCGCTTGGGCGTGGGGCCAACGTCCTGACTTTC
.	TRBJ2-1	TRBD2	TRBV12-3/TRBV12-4	CASSSGLAGTSYNEQFF	TGTGCCAGCAGTTCCGGACTAGCGGGAACGTCCTACAATGAGCAGTTCTTC
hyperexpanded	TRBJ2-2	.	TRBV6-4	CASSAGNTGELFF	TGTGCCAGCAGTGCAGGGAACACCGGGGAGCTGTTTTTT
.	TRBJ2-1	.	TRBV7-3	CASNLTYNEHFF	TGTGCCAGCAACTTAACATACAATGAGCACTTCTTC
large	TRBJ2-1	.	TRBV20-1	CSARLLEGREQFF	TGCAGTGCTAGGCTACTAGAGGGCAGGGAGCAGTTCTTC
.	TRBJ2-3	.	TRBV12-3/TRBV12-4	CASSPGTGHTDTQYF	TGTGCCAGCAGCCCCGGCACAGGGCACACAGATACGCAGTATTTT
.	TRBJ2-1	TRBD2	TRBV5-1	CASSLGLAASYNEQFF	TGCGCCAGCAGCTTGGGACTAGCGGCCTCCTACAATGAGCAGTTCTTC
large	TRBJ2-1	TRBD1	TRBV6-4	CASSRTGEGEQFF	TGTGCCAGCAGCCGGACAGGGGAAGGTGAGCAGTTCTTC
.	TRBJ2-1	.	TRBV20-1	CSARVSADYNEQFF	TGCAGTGCTAGAGTGTCTGCGGATTACAATGAGCAGTTCTTC
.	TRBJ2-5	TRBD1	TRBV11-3	CASSGGQGAVETQYF	TGTGCCAGCAGCGGAGGACAGGGGGCCGTTGAGACCCAGTACTTC
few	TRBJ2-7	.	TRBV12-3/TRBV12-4	CASSLAGPTYEQYF	TGTGCCAGCAGTTTAGCGGGGCCAACCTACGAGCAGTACTTC
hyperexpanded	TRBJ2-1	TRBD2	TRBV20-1	CSARSSGSHNEQFF	TGCAGTGCTAGATCTAGCGGGAGCCACAATGAGCAGTTCTTC
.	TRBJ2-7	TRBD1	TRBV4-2	CASSQVGQGTYEQYF	TGTGCCAGCAGCCAAGTCGGACAGGGGACCTACGAGCAGTACTTC
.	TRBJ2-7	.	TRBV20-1	CSARLQAGEMEEQYF	TGCAGTGCTAGACTCCAGGCAGGGGAGATGGAAGAGCAGTACTTC
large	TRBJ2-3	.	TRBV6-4	CASSPGSTDTQYF	TGTGCCAGCAGTCCTGGGAGCACAGATACGCAGTATTTT
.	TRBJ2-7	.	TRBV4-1	CASSQEGLYEQYF	TGCGCCAGCAGCCAAGAGGGGCTATACGAGCAGTACTTC
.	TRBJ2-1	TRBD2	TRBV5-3	CARSSGSHNEQFF	TGTGCTAGATCTAGCGGGAGCCACAATGAGCAGTTCTTC
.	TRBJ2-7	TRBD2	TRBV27	CASSPGLADIGEQYF	TGTGCCAGCAGTCCAGGACTAGCGGACATTGGGGAGCAGTACTTC
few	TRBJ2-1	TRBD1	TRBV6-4	CASSDGTGGNEQFF	TGTGCCAGCAGTGACGGGACAGGGGGCAATGAGCAGTTCTTC
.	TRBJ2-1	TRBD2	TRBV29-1	CSSGGAGDYNEQFF	TGCAGCAGTGGGGGAGCGGGAGACTACAATGAGCAGTTCTTC
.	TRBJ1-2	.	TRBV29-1	CSVGPGIVSYDYGYTF	TGCAGCGTTGGCCCGGGTATAGTTTCCTATGACTATGGCTACACCTTC
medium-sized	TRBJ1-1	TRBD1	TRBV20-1	CSASTGAVTEAFF	TGCAGTGCTAGTACAGGGGCGGTCACTGAAGCTTTCTTT
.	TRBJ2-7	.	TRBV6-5	CASSYSGPTYEQYF	TGTGCCAGCAGTTACTCGGGCCCTACCTACGAGCAGTACTTC
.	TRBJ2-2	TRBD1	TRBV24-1	CATSDLQGHTGELFF	TGTGCCACCAGTGATTTACAGGGGCACACCGGGGAGCTGTTTTTT
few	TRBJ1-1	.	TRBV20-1	CSTQRGNTEAFF	TGCAGTACCCAGCGGGGGAACACTGAAGCTTTCTTT
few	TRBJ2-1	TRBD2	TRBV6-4	CASSAQPGLASPPEQFF	TGTGCCAGCAGTGCCCAGCCGGGACTAGCGTCCCCCCCTGAGCAGTTCTTC
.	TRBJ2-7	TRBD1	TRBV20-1	CSARDPETGDNYEQYF	TGCAGTGCTAGAGATCCAGAGACAGGGGATAACTACGAGCAGTACTTC
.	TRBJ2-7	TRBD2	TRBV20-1	CSARGVSGRPYEQYF	TGCAGTGCTAGGGGTGTAAGCGGGAGACCTTACGAGCAGTACTTC
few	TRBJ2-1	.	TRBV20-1	CSAIQLGSVSDEQFF	TGCAGTGCTATTCAACTGGGATCGGTATCGGATGAGCAGTTCTTC
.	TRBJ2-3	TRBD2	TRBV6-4	CASSDNSGSTDTQYF	TGTGCCAGCAGTGACAATAGCGGGAGCACAGATACGCAGTATTTT
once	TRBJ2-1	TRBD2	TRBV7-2	CASTLSGTSAQNGNEQFF	TGTGCCAGCACCCTTTCCGGGACTAGCGCCCAGAACGGCAATGAGCAGTTCTTC
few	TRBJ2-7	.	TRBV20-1	CSASIRDPYEQYF	TGCAGTGCTAGTATCAGGGATCCCTACGAGCAGTACTTC